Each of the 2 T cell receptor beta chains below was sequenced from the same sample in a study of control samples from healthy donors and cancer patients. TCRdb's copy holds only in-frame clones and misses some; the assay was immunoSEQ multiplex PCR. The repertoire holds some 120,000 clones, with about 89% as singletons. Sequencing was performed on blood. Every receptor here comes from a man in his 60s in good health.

The CDR3 loop reads CASSQDTSGNTIYF. In DNA form, the CDR3 reads TGTGCCAGCTCTCAGGACACCTCTGGAAACACCATATATTTT. The chain recombines TRBV18 with TRBJ1-3; the D gene is possibly TRBD1 (5 bases). The V end was cut by 6 bases, the J end by 0 bases, with 9 bases between. CDR1 KGHSH and CDR2 LQKENI come from the germline V gene. The CDR3 runs 14 residues. The full variable domain, its missing parts supplied by reference TRBV18 and TRBJ1-3, is NAGVMQNPRHLVRRRGQEARLRCSPMKGHSHVYWYRQLPEEGLKFMVYLQKENIIDESGMPKERFSAEFPKEGPSILRIQQVVRGDSAAYFCASSQDTSGNTIYFGEGSWLTVV.

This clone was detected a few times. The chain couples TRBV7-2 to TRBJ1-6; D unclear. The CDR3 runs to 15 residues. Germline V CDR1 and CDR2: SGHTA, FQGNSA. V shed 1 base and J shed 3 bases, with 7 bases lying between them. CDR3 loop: CASSLEGGYNSPLHF. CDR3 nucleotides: TGTGCCAGCAGCTTAGAGGGAGGCTATAATTCACCCCTCCACTTT.